This T cell receptor beta chain originates from a study of T-cell memory formation after mild COVID-19. Study at large: Among the donors, TCR clusters were largely specific to each donor.

This clonotype was observed a few times. The antigen is undetermined. Findings of the study overall: Some clones that responded turned up in pre-infection memory, which suggests that cross-reactive memory joined in.

This CDR3 is built from 12 residues. V lost 6 bases and J 4 bases, leaving 9 bases between the germline ends. Germline V gene data show CDR1 as MGHDK and CDR2 as SYGVNS. MiXCR, applied by TCRdb to the 5' RACE reads, yields one record per CDR3 protein. This sample has more than 150,000 distinct CDR3 sequences; around 20% occur once, and the top ten carry roughly 3.7%. The source material was PBMCs or a T cell subset sorted from them (not recorded which). This clonotype was sampled from a man aged 18 to 30 who had mild COVID-19 (a few samples of this study predate the infection). Cell type and time point are not known. The chain has TRBV25-1 and TRBJ1-2; D gene unclear. CDR3 protein: CASRAGGYGYTF. CDR3 bases: TGTGCCAGCAGGGCGGGCGGCTATGGCTACACCTTC.